This T cell receptor beta chain is from a study of tumor-infiltrating lymphocytes in oesophageal squamous cell carcinoma. Per germline, CDR1 LNHDA and CDR2 SQIVND (reference sequence). The CDR3 contains 16 residues. V gave up 10 bases and J gave up 0 bases, with 16 bases separating them. TCRdb processed the PCR reads anew with MiXCR; each CDR3 protein has one entry. The table records some 25,000 distinct CDR3 sequences, about 40% of them present only once. At least ten counts were recorded for this clonotype. V gene TRBV19 combines with J gene TRBJ2-6; either TRBD1 or TRBD2 may supply D (5 bases each). The sequencing input was esophageal tumor tissue. The sequence derives from a male donor with esophageal squamous cell carcinoma. CDR3 amino acids: CATNTPGLSGANVLTF. CDR3 nucleotides: TGTGCCACCAACACTCCGGGGCTCTCTGGGGCCAACGTCCTGACTTTC.